This record concerns one T cell receptor (beta chain) sequence. Its specific antigen is unknown. Within one base of it there is no much larger clone, and no base qualities were kept. These data originate in a study of cytomegalovirus exposure and HLA in healthy donors (dated by TCRdb to 2016 to 2017). About the study as a whole: An earlier analysis of under 600 of the donors reported 276 Gb of sequence data and some 120 million unique TCR beta sequences from approximately 180 million T cells. About 280 gigabases of sequencing data and approximately 93 million unique TCR sequences were included in an early release covering about 700 HLA-typed donors. The genetic ancestry cluster associated with self-reported Caucasian donors included over 80% of the approximately 410 genotyped donors. The study was designed to test whether signatures of past pathogen exposure could be identified by cataloging public T cell receptors. The study used immunosequencing to profile the T cell repertoires of approximately 650 subjects and linked those repertoires to cytomegalovirus serostatus. A separate validation cohort of over a hundred different subjects was used in addition to the roughly 640-subject first cohort. To predict cytomegalovirus infection status, the study brought together high-throughput TCR immunosequencing, statistical association of individual TCRs with disease status, and machine learning. In a later analysis, previously published TCR beta repertoires from some 640 donors were re-analyzed and high-resolution HLA genotyping was added so that TCR occurrence patterns could be studied. In the later analysis, no new phenotypic data were used to find candidate immune exposures; instead, reliance was placed on TCR beta sequences and their occurrence across donors. To decide whether each TCR beta V gene segment behaved as functional or pseudogenic, an earlier analysis of approximately 600 of the donors relied on high-throughput TCR beta sequencing. Alongside the repertoire data, information on donor age, sex, ethnicity and CMV serostatus was compiled. A later genetic analysis took genome-wide SNP genotypes for 398 of the 666 donors and used that subset as a discovery cohort. Every repertoire in the discovery cohort had been generated on one and the same sequencing platform. Both class I and class II loci were covered by HLA typing, at four-digit resolution. Typing coverage differed by locus: A, B, C, DRB1 and DQB1 were typed in about 620-640 donors, DQA1 in roughly 510, DPA1 in some 570, and DPB1 in around 490. Because of strong linkage in the cohort, roughly 5 DR-DQ haplotypes were treated as single units for association and clustering. Among about 410 genotyped donors of the cohort, an average of approximately 200,000 unique TCR beta nucleotide sequences was sequenced per donor, of which 15% to 20% were non-productive. The research as a whole found: Assigning TCR associations to individual alleles was difficult when HLA alleles, especially DR and DQ, strongly co-occurred. A few of the identified cytomegalovirus-associated TCR beta chains were confirmed in vitro to be specific for cytomegalovirus antigens. In the study, 150 to 200 TCR beta chains were listed as associated with cytomegalovirus. In both the original and validation cohorts, the classifier was reported to diagnose cytomegalovirus status with high specificity and sensitivity. A later analysis found that HLA-associated TCR beta chains were more clonally expanded and had lower generation probabilities than equally common non-associated chains. Most TCR sequences were observed very rarely across donors, whereas some public TCRs were present in many individuals. A later analysis reported that several top co-occurrence clusters appeared linked to parvovirus B19, influenza, CMV and Epstein-Barr virus. Broadly in line with IMGT annotations, most TCR beta V segments showed up in productive rearrangements about 90% or about 30% of the time in an earlier analysis of 587 of the donors. According to the authors, the approach could potentially be generalized to other disease states and immunological phenotypes. Presence/absence analyses assumed roughly uniform sequencing depth across donors, an assumption that may not hold. A further reported finding was that TCR beta sequences accurately predicted the HLA-A and HLA-B alleles for most subjects in the first cohort. The 87-base-pair reads could not distinguish some IMGT-functional V segments, including TRBV6-2 and TRBV6-3, so those segments were excluded. Only TCR beta chains were sequenced in this cohort, and the absence of alpha or paired-chain data limited detectable features. In a later analysis, most CMV-associated TCR beta chains were found to appear HLA-restricted, with HLA associations seemingly driven largely by CMV exposure. In a later genetic analysis, fewer N-insertions in productive TCRs were reported among donors in an Asian-associated ancestry cluster than the approximately 710-donor mean. Because counts were too low, roughly 16 rarely observed V segments, including chromosome 9 orphons, were excluded from the earlier analysis of 587 of the donors. A cluster of highly shared sequence variants was judged likely to be a technical artifact of the sequencing pipeline. In a later analysis, TCR association rates were found to vary across HLA loci, with the most associated TCRs seen for DRB1 alleles and the fewest for HLA-C alleles. Specific HLA alleles were associated with roughly 17,000 TCR beta sequences at a false discovery rate of 0.05 in a later analysis. In a later genetic analysis, a missense DCLRE1C variant was associated with V-gene and J-gene trimming of TCR beta chains, and the association was replicated in an independent cohort. Correlated functional status among segregating V segments might be attributable to linkage disequilibrium, but an unknown experimental factor could not be ruled out. Because HLA typing was missing for some donors at each locus, association tests included only the typed subset. The only immune exposure information available for the cohort was CMV serostatus.

V is cut back by 2 bases and J by 4 bases, with 3 bases in the junction unmatched. The CDR3 numbers 15 residues from cysteine through phenylalanine. The retained sequence is limited to the CDR3, 45 bases, with the frame set at the first base. In the germline V gene, CDR1 corresponds to SGDLS and CDR2 to YYNGEE. To prepare the library, the immunoSEQ multiplex PCR assay was applied. A mixture of 60 forward primers for TCR Vbeta segments and 13 reverse primers for TCR Jbeta segments was used in the multiplex PCR. The CDR3 region of rearranged TCR beta genes was amplified from genomic DNA by a multiplex PCR assay. On the Illumina HiSeq System, the amplified TCR beta libraries were sequenced as 87-base-pair reads. Per the source publication's procedure: A later analysis tallied roughly 76 million unique TCR beta chains across the 700 or so repertoires, and about 10 million of those chains were shared by two or more donors. Raw reads were error-corrected and collapsed into unique sequences by a nearest-neighbor algorithm in which closely related sequences were merged to remove PCR and sequencing errors. V, D and J gene segments were assigned by aligning CDR3 sequences to IMGT reference sequences. Each retained sequence needed at least a six-nucleotide match to both a V gene segment and a J gene segment. A rearrangement was called productive if the CDR3 had no stop codons and remained in frame with V and J, and every other rearrangement was called non-productive. CDR3 was defined by IMGT convention, running from the second conserved V-encoded cysteine to the conserved J-encoded phenylalanine. The earlier analysis of about 590 of the donors excluded sequences that lacked an unambiguous match to a single V gene segment. An earlier analysis of 450 to 650 of the donors called V segments functional above 56.7% productive rearrangements and segregating when the between-donor standard deviation exceeded 5%. A statistical classification framework was developed to diagnose cytomegalovirus status using the catalog of TCR beta chain sequences. V and J gene assignment, in a later analysis, came from comparing TCR nucleotide sequences with IMGT/GENE-DB human TR gene sequences. In a later analysis, CDR3 sequences and most-parsimonious VDJ recombination scenarios were assigned using the TCRdist pipeline. In a later analysis, each TCR beta chain was defined by its CDR3 amino acid sequence together with its V-gene family, and reads without a unique V-gene family were excluded. A later analysis removed 550 to 700 highly shared, low-generation-probability nucleotide sequences to deal with suspected cross-contamination and a sequencing artifact. In a later analysis, a clonal expansion index for each public chain was calculated from normalized within-repertoire ranks of inferred template counts. In a later analysis, generation probabilities were computed using a VDJ recombination model fitted to out-of-frame rearrangements, and the results were checked against IGoR. A later analysis scored TCR-TCR, TCR-HLA and TCR-CMV co-occurrence with hypergeometric tests, applying a repertoire-size bias correction to TCR pairs. In a later analysis, false discovery rates were estimated by permuting HLA or CMV assignments 20 times. In a later analysis, co-occurring TCRs were grouped using DBSCAN, and TCRdist sequence similarity was added for clustering within HLA-allele-positive subsets. Repertoires with fewer than 30,000 or more than 120,000 public chains were left out of co-occurrence clustering, as were several repertoires with anomalous nucleotide sharing. TCRdb stores this immuneACCESS table with in-frame sequences only. Part of the clones is absent; in the studies checked, under half of the shortfall reflects unresolved V genes, and no reason is known for the rest. Clone size and the V and J calls come from that table; the DNA yielded D and trimming. The sample records around 200,000 clones, around 62% of which are singletons. The ten largest clones capture around 3% of the sample.

The cohort was made up of several hundred healthy bone marrow donors. Cohort members were all nominally healthy when sampled, although unrecorded immune exposures were likely present. The donor was CMV seronegative and belonged to the group of around 400 seronegative cohort members. Every donor gave a peripheral blood sample, and the peripheral blood mononuclear cells from that sample were used for TCR beta sequencing. The Qiagen DNeasy Blood Extraction Kit was used to extract genomic DNA from the blood cell samples. The source of this sequence is a man aged 35-49 years in good health and CMV-seronegative. The receptor chain draws on TRBV9 and TRBJ2-2, with 9 bases in between that match TRBD1. Sequencing was performed on PBMCs. DNA sequence: TGTGCCAGCAGCGTGACGACAGGGGGCACCGGGGAGCTGTTTTTT. Its coded protein is CASSVTTGGTGELFF.